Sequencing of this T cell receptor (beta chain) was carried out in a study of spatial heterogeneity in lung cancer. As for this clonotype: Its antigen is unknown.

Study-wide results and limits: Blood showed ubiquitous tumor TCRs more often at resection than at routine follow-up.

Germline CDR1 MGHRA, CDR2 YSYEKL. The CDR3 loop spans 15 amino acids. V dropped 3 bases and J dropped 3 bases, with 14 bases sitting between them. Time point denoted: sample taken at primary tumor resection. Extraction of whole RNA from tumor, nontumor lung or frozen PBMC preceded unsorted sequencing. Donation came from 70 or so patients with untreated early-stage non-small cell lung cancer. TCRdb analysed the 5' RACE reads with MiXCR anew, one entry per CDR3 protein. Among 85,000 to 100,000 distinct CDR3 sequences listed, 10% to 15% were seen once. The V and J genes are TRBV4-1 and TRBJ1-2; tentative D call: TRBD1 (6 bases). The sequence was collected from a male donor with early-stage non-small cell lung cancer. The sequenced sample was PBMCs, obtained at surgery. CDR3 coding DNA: TGCGCCAGCAGCCAGCCCCCCACAGGGTACTATGGCTACACCTTC. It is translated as CASSQPPTGYYGYTF.